One sample yielded the 31 T cell receptor beta chains listed below, sequenced in a study of blood T cell repertoires in COVID-19. Measured with immunoSEQ multiplex PCR; TCRdb has only the in-frame clones, and not every one. The sample contains some 300,000 clones, roughly 90% of which appear only once. Material for sequencing was PBMCs or T cells enriched from blood (not recorded which). These receptor sequences come from a woman aged 25 to 39 who had recovered from COVID-19.

The J gene is TRBJ1-1, the V gene TRBV5-1; D is ambiguous. Trimming removed 0 bases from V and 0 bases from J, with 9 bases in between. Germline CDR1 is SGHRS and CDR2 is YFSETQ. This CDR3 has 15 residues. CDR3: CASSLGSGMNTEAFF. The DNA for the CDR3 is TGCGCCAGCAGCTTGGGGAGCGGGATGAACACTGAAGCTTTCTTT. Together with reference TRBV5-1 and TRBJ1-1, the CDR3 gives the full variable domain: KAGVTQTPRYLIKTRGQQVTLSCSPISGHRSVSWYQQTPGQGLQFLFEYFSETQRNKGNFPGRFSGRQFSNSRSEMNVSTLELGDSALYLCASSLGSGMNTEAFFGQGTRLTVV.

The J gene is TRBJ2-7, the V gene TRBV3-1 (or the pseudogene TRBV3-2); TRBD2 is a possible D gene (6 bases). Germline V lookup: CDR1 LGHDT, CDR2 YNNKEL (reference sequence). The V and J ends lost 4 bases and 7 bases respectively, with 20 bases between them. The CDR3 is 15 amino acids. In DNA, the CDR3 is TGTGCCAGCAGCCCCGGAGGGACTCCCTTTGATGAGCAGTACTTC. This encodes CASSPGGTPFDEQYF.

This chain joins TRBV2 and TRBJ1-4; weak D call: TRBD1 (6 bases). The CDR3 totals 14 residues. The germline gives CDR1 SNHLY, CDR2 FYNNEI. Trimming stripped 6 bases from V and 4 bases from J, with 12 bases between. The CDR3 loop is CASSEQGGNEKLFF. CDR3 sequence (DNA): TGTGCCAGCAGCGAACAGGGAGGTAATGAAAAACTGTTTTTT.

This chain links TRBV29-1 with TRBJ1-1; D is unclear. The CDR3 totals 11 residues. Looked up from germline, CDR1 is SQVTM and CDR2 is ANQGSEA. Trimming removed 6 bases from V and 6 bases from J, with 11 bases in between. CDR3 region: CSVSGWAEAFF. The DNA for the CDR3 is TGCAGCGTCTCGGGGTGGGCTGAAGCTTTCTTT.

To note about this clone: The same CDR3 can be traced to other DNA sequences in this sample. The J gene is TRBJ2-7, the V gene TRBV29-1; TRBD1 matches 9 bases. The CDR3 is 12 amino acids. V was clipped by 3 bases and J by 4 bases; unmatched bases: 1. Germline V gene sequence: CDR1 SQVTM, CDR2 ANQGSEA. This chain's CDR3 is CSVEDRGYEQYF. CDR3 coding DNA: TGCAGCGTTGAGGACAGGGGTTACGAGCAGTACTTC.

The chain links TRBV28 to TRBJ2-7; the match to TRBD1 covers 8 bases. The CDR3 sequence is 14 residues long. Germline V CDR1 and CDR2: MDHEN, SYDVKM. With 6 bases clipped from V and 3 bases from J, the junction kept 7 bases outside the gene matches. The CDR3 region has the DNA TGTGCCAGCAGCCCGGGGGACAGGAACTACGAGCAGTACTTC. Translated, it gives CASSPGDRNYEQYF.

The count of this clone is one. The rearrangement uses TRBV5-4 and TRBJ2-3; 7 bases agree with TRBD1. Losses at the gene ends were 4 bases for V and 1 base for J; bases not matched to a gene: 3. Germline V gene data show CDR1 as SGHNT and CDR2 as YYREEE (reference sequence). This CDR3 spans 14 amino acids. CDR3 residues: CASSDRARTDTQYF. CDR3 DNA: TGTGCCAGCAGCGACAGGGCCCGCACAGATACGCAGTATTTT.

The chain combines TRBV7-9 with TRBJ2-7; tentatively, D is TRBD1 (6 bases). The CDR3 totals 14 residues. Trimming stripped 6 bases from V and 3 bases from J, with 15 bases between. The germline V gene has CDR1 SEHNR and CDR2 FQNEAQ (reference sequence). CDR3 sequence: CASSIPGHLYEQYF. CDR3 bases: TGTGCCAGCAGTATACCGGGACACCTCTACGAGCAGTACTTC.

The J gene is TRBJ2-3, the V gene TRBV28, with D unclear. The CDR3 is 14 amino acids. Trimming removed 5 bases at V and 8 bases at J, with 17 bases between. CDR1 MDHEN and CDR2 SYDVKM come from the germline V gene. CDR3 DNA sequence: TGTGCCAGCAGTCCCCCCGGCCCCTCTAGTACGCAGTATTTT. Translating gives CASSPPGPSSTQYF.

J is TRBJ1-5 and V is TRBV19, with a weak D call TRBD1 (5 bases). The CDR3 is 13 amino acids. The V gene's germline CDR1 is LNHDA and CDR2 SQIVND (reference sequence). V dropped 5 bases and J dropped 4 bases, with 9 bases sitting between them. The CDR3 is CASSASGNQPQHF. CDR3 DNA sequence: TGTGCCAGTAGTGCCTCAGGGAATCAGCCCCAGCATTTT.

The chain recombines TRBV5-4 with TRBJ1-1; D call uncertain. The CDR3 length is 13 residues. The germline V gene has CDR1 SGHNT and CDR2 YYREEE (reference sequence). V was pared by 4 bases and J by 1 base, with 8 bases between. Written as DNA, the CDR3 is TGTGCCAGCAGCGAAACCGGGAACACTGAAGCTTTCTTT. Amino acids: CASSETGNTEAFF.

The CDR3 DNA reads as TGCAGCGTTTCCCTACTCGATCAGCCCCAGCATTTT. Translating gives CSVSLLDQPQHF. The chain carries TRBV29-1 and TRBJ1-5; D uncertain. Germline CDR1 and CDR2: SQVTM and ANQGSEA. Trimming removed 5 bases at V and 5 bases at J, with 10 bases between. The CDR3 length is 12 residues.

There are a few counts of this clone. This sequence joins TRBV6-4 and TRBJ2-1, with TRBD2 identical over 10 bases. This CDR3 spans 15 amino acids. Trimming took 4 bases from V and 6 from J; bases not matched to a gene: 6. CDR1 MRHNA and CDR2 SNTAGT come from the germline V gene. The CDR3 DNA sequence: TGTGCCAGCAGTGTAGGACTAGCGGCTGTCAATGAGCAGTTCTTC. The encoded protein is CASSVGLAAVNEQFF.

This rearrangement joins TRBV5-8 to TRBJ2-7, with no clear D. The CDR3 runs to 14 residues. V was shortened by 8 bases and J by 3 bases, with 18 bases between the two germline ends. Looked up from germline, CDR1 is SGHTS and CDR2 is YDEGEE. The CDR3: CASVMGPNYYEQYF. In nucleotides, the CDR3 is TGTGCCAGTGTTATGGGTCCCAACTACTACGAGCAGTACTTC. Together with reference TRBV5-8 and TRBJ2-7, the CDR3 gives the full variable domain: EAGVTQSPTHLIKTRGQQATLRCSPISGHTSVYWYQQALGLGLQFLLWYDEGEERNRGNFPPRFSGRQFPNYSSELNVNALELEDSALYLCASVMGPNYYEQYFGPGTRLTVT.

The chain employs TRBV6-1 and TRBJ2-7, with D possibly matching TRBD1 (5 bases). Trimming removed 0 bases at V and 4 bases at J, with 19 bases between. Germline CDR1 reads MNHNS; CDR2 reads SASEGT. The CDR3 is 17 residues long. In DNA form, the CDR3 reads TGTGCCAGCAGTGAAGCGCTGTCAGGGTTTATGTCTTACGAGCAGTACTTC. Encoded protein: CASSEALSGFMSYEQYF.

A single count supports this clone. This chain links TRBV29-1 with TRBJ1-1; D uncertain. V shed 1 base and J shed 5 bases, with 8 bases lying between them. This CDR3 has 12 amino acids. The germline V gene encodes CDR1 SQVTM and CDR2 ANQGSEA. The CDR3 is CSVEGAPTEAFF. CDR3 DNA: TGCAGCGTTGAAGGGGCACCGACTGAAGCTTTCTTT.

The genes are TRBV5-1 and TRBJ2-5; D ambiguous. Germline V gives CDR1 SGHRS, CDR2 YFSETQ. The V and J ends lost 0 bases and 4 bases respectively, with 13 bases between them. The CDR3 consists of 15 residues. CDR3 protein: CASSLEQNEGETQYF. CDR3 coding DNA: TGCGCCAGCAGCTTGGAACAGAACGAAGGAGAGACCCAGTACTTC.

The V and J genes are TRBV5-4 and TRBJ2-5; TRBD1 matches 7 bases. Germline trimming cut 5 bases from V and 2 bases from J; bases unmatched to any gene: 3. Germline V gene data show CDR1 as SGHNT and CDR2 as YYREEE (reference sequence). The CDR3 length is 13 residues. CDR3 residues: CASRRGQQETQYF. The CDR3 coding sequence is TGTGCCAGCAGGAGGGGGCAACAAGAGACCCAGTACTTC.

The chain uses TRBV5-1 and TRBJ2-5, with 14 positions matching TRBD2. Germline assignment: CDR1 SGHRS and CDR2 YFSETQ. V was pared by 4 bases and J by 0 bases, with 11 bases of the junction left unmatched. CDR3 size: 19 residues. This chain's CDR3 is CASSTGGLAGGLYQETQYF. CDR3 bases: TGCGCCAGCAGCACTGGTGGACTAGCGGGGGGTCTGTACCAAGAGACCCAGTACTTC. Variable domain in full (rest from reference TRBV5-1 and TRBJ2-5): KAGVTQTPRYLIKTRGQQVTLSCSPISGHRSVSWYQQTPGQGLQFLFEYFSETQRNKGNFPGRFSGRQFSNSRSEMNVSTLELGDSALYLCASSTGGLAGGLYQETQYFGPGTRLLVL.

J is TRBJ1-5 and V is TRBV4-1, with D possibly matching TRBD1 (6 bases). This CDR3 region has 22 residues. V was shortened by 1 base and J by 4 bases, with 32 bases between the two germline ends. CDR1 is MGHRA and CDR2 is YSYEKL in the germline V gene. The CDR3 spells CASSQAGGLRDTSLGLNQPQHF. The CDR3 bases are TGCGCCAGCAGCCAAGCGGGGGGGTTACGGGACACTTCATTAGGGTTGAATCAGCCCCAGCATTTT.

The genes are TRBV18 and TRBJ1-5; no clear D. V lost 8 bases, J lost 4 bases, and 15 bases lay in between. Germline values: CDR1 KGHSH, CDR2 LQKENI. The CDR3 loop spans 14 amino acids. The CDR3 region is CASAPSPPNQPQHF. CDR3 nucleotide sequence: TGTGCCAGCGCGCCCTCTCCTCCTAATCAGCCCCAGCATTTT.

This clone showed up just a few times. The rearrangement uses TRBV5-5 and TRBJ1-2; tentative D call: TRBD1 (5 bases). V was shortened by 4 bases and J by 6 bases, with 19 bases between the two germline ends. Looked up from germline, CDR1 is SGHKS and CDR2 is YYEKEE (reference sequence). CDR3 length equals 15 residues. Here the CDR3 reads CASSRLGREVDGYTF. In nucleotides, the CDR3 is TGTGCCAGCAGCCGCTTAGGCAGGGAGGTCGATGGCTACACCTTC.

This rearrangement joins TRBV11-3 to TRBJ2-2, with D possibly matching TRBD2 (5 bases). Trimming left V 6 bases short and J 3 bases short, with 11 bases between. The CDR3 contains 14 residues. Germline CDR1 SGHNT, CDR2 YENEEA. CDR3 coding DNA: TGTGCCAGCAGAGTAACCGGGGACACCGGGGAGCTGTTTTTT. This encodes CASRVTGDTGELFF.

This clone was found once. The chain joins TRBV6-5 to TRBJ1-4, with a possible D match to TRBD1 (5 bases). The CDR3 extends over 15 amino acids. CDR1 is MNHEY and CDR2 is SVGAGI in the germline V gene. The V end was cut by 2 bases, the J end by 0 bases, with 7 bases between. Written as DNA, the CDR3 is TGTGCCAGCAGTTACAGGGGAACAACTAATGAAAAACTGTTTTTT. Translated, it gives CASSYRGTTNEKLFF.

CDR3 in DNA: TGTGCCAGCAGCCCCCAGACAGTCTCTAACTATGGCTACACCTTC. It yields the protein CASSPQTVSNYGYTF. The V call is TRBV7-2, the J call TRBJ1-2, with a possible D match to TRBD1 (5 bases). Germline V CDR1 and CDR2: SGHTA, FQGNSA. V lost 5 bases and J 0 bases, leaving 13 bases between the germline ends. The length of the CDR3 is 15 residues.

The V gene is TRBV5-6, the J gene TRBJ1-4; TRBD1 agrees at 9 bases. The germline V gene has CDR1 SGHDT and CDR2 YYEEEE. This CDR3 has 16 residues. V dropped 4 bases and J dropped 8; count of bases not matched to a gene: 12. The CDR3 region is CASSPTPGQGGEKLFF. The DNA of the CDR3 is TGTGCCAGCAGCCCAACGCCGGGACAGGGAGGAGAAAAACTGTTTTTT.

This chain uses TRBV14 with TRBJ2-5, with a weak D call TRBD2 (6 bases). The CDR3 has 17 amino acids. Germline-derived CDR1 and CDR2 are SGHDN and FVKESK. V lost 1 base and J 4 bases, leaving 19 bases between the germline ends. DNA of the CDR3: TGTGCCAGCAGCCAAGGGCAGGGCTCCCGGAGGGCAGAGACCCAGTACTTC. This sequence encodes CASSQGQGSRRAETQYF.

The rearrangement uses TRBV30 and TRBJ1-3; D is ambiguous. The CDR3 spans 18 residues. CDR1 GTSNPN and CDR2 SVGIG come from the germline V gene (reference sequence). Trimming pared 0 bases from V and 0 bases from J, leaving 18 bases between. CDR3 DNA: TGTGCCTGGAGTGTACCCTCCGCTCTTACGGGCTCTGGAAACACCATATATTTT. This translates into CAWSVPSALTGSGNTIYF.

This rearrangement joins TRBV25-1 to TRBJ1-2, with 7 bases matching TRBD1. The CDR3 is made up of 14 amino acids. Germline trimming cut 4 bases from V and 8 bases from J; bases unmatched to any gene: 10. Per germline, CDR1 MGHDK and CDR2 SYGVNS. CDR3 nucleotides: TGTGCCAGCAGTGCCTCCATGACAGGGCGGGGCTACACCTTC. It yields the protein CASSASMTGRGYTF.

The chain has TRBV21-1 and TRBJ1-4; the DNA was not compared with TRBD1, the D call given in the table. TRBV21-1 is a listed pseudogene. CDR3 size: 17 residues. The CDR3 loop reads CASSKAIKGQLNEKLFF. The CDR3 DNA reads TGTGCCAGCAGCAAAGCGATAAAAGGACAGCTCAATGAAAAACTGTTTTTT.

This chain connects TRBV3-1 (or the pseudogene TRBV3-2) to TRBJ2-3; D ambiguous. Germline-derived CDR1 and CDR2 are LGHDT and YNNKEL (reference sequence). V lost 0 bases and J lost 6, with 7 bases in between. This CDR3 comprises 13 residues. CDR3 in DNA: TGTGCCAGCAGCCAAGAACGCGGCGATACGCAGTATTTT. It translates to CASSQERGDTQYF.